In this sample, the clone carrying this T cell receptor (beta chain) turned up a few times. Its target is not known. Time point defined: newly diagnosed GD, antithyroid drugs for less than 3 months. PBMC RNA served as the TCR library source. The sample comes from a study of regulatory T cells in long-lasting Graves disease. Study observations and caveats: The number of shared public clonotypes was higher in persistent patients (about 3,000) than new patients (966). Researchers examined only peripheral blood and not thyroid tissue.

This CDR3 comprises 15 residues. Trimming took 0 bases from V and 2 from J, leaving 11 bases between them. Germline CDR1 MGHRA, CDR2 YSYEKL. Combining iRepertoire HTBI primers with Arm-PCR of CDR3 regions, the authors built TCR beta libraries. TCRdb recomputed calls from the multiplex PCR reads with MiXCR, one row per CDR3 protein. There are around 500,000 distinct CDR3 sequences in the sample; 15% to 20% occur only once, and approximately 25% lies in the top ten. The same data also went into a second study, on T cells in Graves' hyperthyroidism and ophthalmopathy.

The source of this sequence is a woman aged 35-65 years with Graves disease. This chain connects TRBV4-1 to TRBJ2-7; D is unresolved. The source material was peripheral blood mononuclear cells (PBMCs), sampled at new diagnosis, from a patient treated with antithyroid drugs. The CDR3 DNA is TGCGCCAGCAGCCAAGATGGTTCAGGTCCCTACGAGCAGTACTTC. This translates into CASSQDGSGPYEQYF.